The subject of this entry is one TCR beta chain. CDR3 length equals 14 residues. Germline V gives CDR1 SNHLY, CDR2 FYNNEI. V was pared by 3 bases and J by 12 bases, with 6 bases of the junction left unmatched. The method was immunoSEQ multiplex PCR; TCRdb's version includes in-frame clones alone and lacks a portion of them. The sample gives approximately 150,000 clones, approximately 85% of which show up once; around 8% is in the top ten. These data belong to a study of blood T cell repertoires in COVID-19. Study summary: The analysed material was cDNA or gDNA that came from T cells, B-cell-depleted T cells, or PBMCs.

Seattle researchers signed up patients amid active infection and tracked them longitudinally. Sequencing used peripheral blood. This clonotype originated in a woman between 55 and 75 years old with COVID-19, enrolled during active disease. V gene TRBV2 combines with J gene TRBJ2-1; 12 bases match TRBD2. CDR3 sequence reads: CASSDLAGGPGQFF. The CDR3 bases are TGTGCCAGCAGTGACCTAGCGGGAGGGCCGGGGCAGTTCTTC.